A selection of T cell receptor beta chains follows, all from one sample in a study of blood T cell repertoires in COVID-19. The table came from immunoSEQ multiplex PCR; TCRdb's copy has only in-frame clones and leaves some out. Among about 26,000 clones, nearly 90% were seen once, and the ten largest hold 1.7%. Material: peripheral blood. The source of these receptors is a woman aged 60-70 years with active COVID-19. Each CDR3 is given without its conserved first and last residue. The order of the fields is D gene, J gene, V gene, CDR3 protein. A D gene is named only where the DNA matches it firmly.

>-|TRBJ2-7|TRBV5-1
ASSLADWPYEQY
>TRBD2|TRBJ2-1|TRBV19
ASNREAHEQF
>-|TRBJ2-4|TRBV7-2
ASSPRSRAGIQY
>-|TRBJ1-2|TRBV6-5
ASTPRTANYGYT
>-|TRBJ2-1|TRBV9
ASSRESYNEQF
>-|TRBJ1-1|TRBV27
VASNPRGTEAF
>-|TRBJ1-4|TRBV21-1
ASRTREGGEKLF
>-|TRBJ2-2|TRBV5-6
ASSLFIGRATGELF
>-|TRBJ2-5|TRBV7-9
ASSPATGSETQY
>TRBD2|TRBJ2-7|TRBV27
ASTPTGGVAGREQY
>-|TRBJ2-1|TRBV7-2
ASSGLRRGSPPNEQF
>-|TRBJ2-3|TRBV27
ASSYIAQDTQY
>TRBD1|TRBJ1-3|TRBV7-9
ASSSPNLRDRDTGNTIY
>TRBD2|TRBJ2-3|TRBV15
ATSGHSSGRVLGTDTQY
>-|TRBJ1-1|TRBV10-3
AISQGTEAF
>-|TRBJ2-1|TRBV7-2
ASSPGPSDYNEQF
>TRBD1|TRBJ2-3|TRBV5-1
ASSLAPGTGGFADTQY
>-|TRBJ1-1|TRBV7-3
ASSPRGSTEAF
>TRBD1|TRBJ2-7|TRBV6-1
ASSERDSLHEQY
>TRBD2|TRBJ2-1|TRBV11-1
ASSFGLAGVKVEQF
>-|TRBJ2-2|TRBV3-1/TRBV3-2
ASSQTSNWGGELF
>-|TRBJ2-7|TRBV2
ASKDAGAYEQY
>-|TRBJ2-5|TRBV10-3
ATSPTRSAGELETQY
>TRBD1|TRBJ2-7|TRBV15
ATSRDTGTGDHEQY
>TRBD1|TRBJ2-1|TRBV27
ASSVGTGASSYNEQF
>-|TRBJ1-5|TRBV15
ATSRDPGIQPQH
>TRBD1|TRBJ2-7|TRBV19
ASSHPGQDPYEQY
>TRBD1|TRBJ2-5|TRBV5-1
ASSSRPGQGRETQY
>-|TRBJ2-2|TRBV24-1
ATSILAFTGELF
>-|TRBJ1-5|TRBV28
ASSTVYQPQH
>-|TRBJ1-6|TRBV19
ASRQFRGNSPLH
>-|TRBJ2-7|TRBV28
ASSFGVGAYEQY
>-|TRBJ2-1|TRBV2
ASSSNGDEQF
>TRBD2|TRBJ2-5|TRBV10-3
AISESGSGGQETQY
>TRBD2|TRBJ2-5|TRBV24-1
ATSDPTSGRYETQY
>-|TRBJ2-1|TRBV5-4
ASSSINEQF
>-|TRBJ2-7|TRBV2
ASSAGPYEQY
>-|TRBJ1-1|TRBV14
ASSQQRRTEAF
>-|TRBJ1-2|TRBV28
ASRAGQYRNGYT
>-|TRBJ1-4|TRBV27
ASRPQRGREDEKLF